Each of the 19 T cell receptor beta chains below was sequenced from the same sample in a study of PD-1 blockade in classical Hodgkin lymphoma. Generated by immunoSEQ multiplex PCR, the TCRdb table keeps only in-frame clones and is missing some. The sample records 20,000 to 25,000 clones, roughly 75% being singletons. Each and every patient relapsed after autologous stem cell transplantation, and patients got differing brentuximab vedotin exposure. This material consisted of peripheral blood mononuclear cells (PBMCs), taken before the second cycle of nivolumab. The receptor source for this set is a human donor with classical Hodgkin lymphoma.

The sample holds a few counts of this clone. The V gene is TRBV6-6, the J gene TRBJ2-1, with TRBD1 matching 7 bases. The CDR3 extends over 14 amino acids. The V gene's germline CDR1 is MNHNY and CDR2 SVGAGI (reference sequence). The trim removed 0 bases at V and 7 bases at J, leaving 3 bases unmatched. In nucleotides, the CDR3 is TGTGCCAGCAGTTACTCGGGACAGAAGAATGAGCAGTTCTTC. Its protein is CASSYSGQKNEQFF.

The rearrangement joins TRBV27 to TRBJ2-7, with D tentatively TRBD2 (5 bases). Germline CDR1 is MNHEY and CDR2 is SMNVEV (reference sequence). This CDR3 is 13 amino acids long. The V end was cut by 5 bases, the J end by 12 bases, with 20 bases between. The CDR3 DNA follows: TGTGCCAGCAGTACGCGCCCCCGGGAACTGCGGTACTTC. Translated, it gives CASSTRPRELRYF.

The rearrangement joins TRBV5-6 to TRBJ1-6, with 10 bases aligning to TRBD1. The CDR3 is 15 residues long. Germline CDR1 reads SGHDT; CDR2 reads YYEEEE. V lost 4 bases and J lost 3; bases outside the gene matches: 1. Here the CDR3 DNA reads TGTGCCAGCAGCAGGGACAGGGGCTATAATTCACCCCTCCACTTT. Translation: CASSRDRGYNSPLHF.

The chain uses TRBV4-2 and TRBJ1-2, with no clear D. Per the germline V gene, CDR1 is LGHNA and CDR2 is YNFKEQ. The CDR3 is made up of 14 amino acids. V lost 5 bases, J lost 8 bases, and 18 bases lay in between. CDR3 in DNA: TGTGCCAGCAGCATCGACGCCCTAGAAAGGGGCTACACCTTC. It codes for CASSIDALERGYTF.

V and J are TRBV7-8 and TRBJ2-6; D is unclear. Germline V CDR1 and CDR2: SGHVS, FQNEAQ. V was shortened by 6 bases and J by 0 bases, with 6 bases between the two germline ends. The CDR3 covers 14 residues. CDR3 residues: CASRRNSGANVLTF. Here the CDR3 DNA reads TGTGCCAGCAGACGGAACTCTGGGGCCAACGTCCTGACTTTC.

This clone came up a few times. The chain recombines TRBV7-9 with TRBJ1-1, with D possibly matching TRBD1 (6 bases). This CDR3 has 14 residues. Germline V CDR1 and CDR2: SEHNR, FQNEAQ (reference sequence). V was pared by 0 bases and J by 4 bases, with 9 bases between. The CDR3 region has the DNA TGTGCCAGCAGCTTAGCGGGGGCGGCCACTGAAGCTTTCTTT. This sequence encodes CASSLAGAATEAFF.

CDR3 coding DNA: TGTGCCAGCAGCGTAGGGGCGGTGACAGATACGCAGTATTTT. This gives the protein CASSVGAVTDTQYF. The gene calls are TRBV9 and TRBJ2-3; D not certain. CDR3 length: 14 residues. Germline CDR1 SGDLS, CDR2 YYNGEE. The V end was cut by 0 bases, the J end by 3 bases, with 8 bases between.

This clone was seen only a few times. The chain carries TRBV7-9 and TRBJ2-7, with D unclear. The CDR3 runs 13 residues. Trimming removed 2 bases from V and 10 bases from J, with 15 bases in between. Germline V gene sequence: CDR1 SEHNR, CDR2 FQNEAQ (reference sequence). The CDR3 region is CASSLPPDGRQYF. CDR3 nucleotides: TGTGCCAGCAGCTTACCCCCAGACGGCCGCCAGTACTTC.

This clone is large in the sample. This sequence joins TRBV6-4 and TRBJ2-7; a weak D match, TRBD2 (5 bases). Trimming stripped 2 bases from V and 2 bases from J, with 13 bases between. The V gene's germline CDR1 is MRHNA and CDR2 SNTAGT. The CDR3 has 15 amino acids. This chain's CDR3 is CASSDESDFAYEQYF. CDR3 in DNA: TGTGCCAGCAGTGACGAGTCGGACTTCGCCTACGAGCAGTACTTC.

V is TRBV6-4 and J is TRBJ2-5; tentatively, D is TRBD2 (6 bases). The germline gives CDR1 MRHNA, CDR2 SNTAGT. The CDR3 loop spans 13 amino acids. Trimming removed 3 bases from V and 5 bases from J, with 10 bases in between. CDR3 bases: TGTGCCAGCAGTGAGGAGGAGGGTGAGACCCAGTACTTC. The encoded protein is CASSEEEGETQYF.

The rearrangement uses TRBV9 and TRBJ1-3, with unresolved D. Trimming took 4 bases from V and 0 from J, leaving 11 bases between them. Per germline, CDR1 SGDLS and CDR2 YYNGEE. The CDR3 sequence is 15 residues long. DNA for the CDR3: TGTGCCAGCAGCACCCGGACGGGCTCTGGAAACACCATATATTTT. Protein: CASSTRTGSGNTIYF.

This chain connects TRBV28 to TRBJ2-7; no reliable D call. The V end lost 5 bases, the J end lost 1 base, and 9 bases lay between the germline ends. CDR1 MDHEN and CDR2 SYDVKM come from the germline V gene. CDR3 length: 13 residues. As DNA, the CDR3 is TGTGCCAGCAGTGATGGGTTGTCCTACGAGCAGTACTTC. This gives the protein CASSDGLSYEQYF.

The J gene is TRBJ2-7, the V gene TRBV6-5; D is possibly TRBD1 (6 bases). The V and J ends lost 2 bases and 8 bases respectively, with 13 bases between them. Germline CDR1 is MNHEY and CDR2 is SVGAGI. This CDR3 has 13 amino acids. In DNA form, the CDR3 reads TGTGCCAGCAGTTACCAGGGGTTCGGGCAGCAGTACTTC. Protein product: CASSYQGFGQQYF.

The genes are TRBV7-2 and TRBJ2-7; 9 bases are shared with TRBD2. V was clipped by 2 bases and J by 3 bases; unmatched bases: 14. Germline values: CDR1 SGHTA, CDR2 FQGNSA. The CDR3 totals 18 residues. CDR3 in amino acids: CASSLTTSGPPSYYEQYF. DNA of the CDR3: TGTGCCAGCAGCTTAACCACTAGCGGGCCACCATCATACTACGAGCAGTACTTC.

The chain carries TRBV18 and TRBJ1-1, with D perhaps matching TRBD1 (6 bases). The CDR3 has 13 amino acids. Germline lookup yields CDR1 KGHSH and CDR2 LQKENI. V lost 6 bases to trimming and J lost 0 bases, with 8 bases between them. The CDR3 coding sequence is TGTGCCAGCTCTCGGGACATGAACACTGAAGCTTTCTTT. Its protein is CASSRDMNTEAFF.

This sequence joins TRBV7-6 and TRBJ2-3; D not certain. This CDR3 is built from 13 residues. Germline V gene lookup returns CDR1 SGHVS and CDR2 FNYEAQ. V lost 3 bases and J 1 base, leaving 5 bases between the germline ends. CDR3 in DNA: TGTGCCAGCAGCTTGGGCGGCACAGATACGCAGTATTTT. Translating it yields CASSLGGTDTQYF.

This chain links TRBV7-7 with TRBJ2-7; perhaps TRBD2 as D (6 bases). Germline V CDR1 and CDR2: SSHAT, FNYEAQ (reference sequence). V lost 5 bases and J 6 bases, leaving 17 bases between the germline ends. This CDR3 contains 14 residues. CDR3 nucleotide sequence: TGTGCCAGCAGCCTCGAGCCCGGGAGTGGCGAGCAGTACTTC. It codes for CASSLEPGSGEQYF.

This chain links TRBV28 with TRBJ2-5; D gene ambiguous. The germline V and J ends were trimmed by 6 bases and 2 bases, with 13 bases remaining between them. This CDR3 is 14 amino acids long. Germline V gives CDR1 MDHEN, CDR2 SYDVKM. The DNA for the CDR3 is TGTGCCAGCAGCCAACTCCCACTTCAAGAGACCCAGTACTTC. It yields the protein CASSQLPLQETQYF. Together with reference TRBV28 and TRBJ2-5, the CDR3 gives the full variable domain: DVKVTQSSRYLVKRTGEKVFLECVQDMDHENMFWYRQDPGLGLRLIYFSYDVKMKEKGDIPEGYSVSREKKERFSLILESASTNQTSMYLCASSQLPLQETQYFGPGTRLLVL.

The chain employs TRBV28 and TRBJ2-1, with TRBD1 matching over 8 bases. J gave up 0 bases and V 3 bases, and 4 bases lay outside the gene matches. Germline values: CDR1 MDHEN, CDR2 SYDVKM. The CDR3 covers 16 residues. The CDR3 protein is CASSLGTGGSYNEQFF. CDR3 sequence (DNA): TGTGCCAGCAGTTTGGGGACAGGAGGCTCCTACAATGAGCAGTTCTTC.